A single TCR beta chain is shown here with its context. The CDR3 is 14 amino acids. V was cut by 1 base and J by 5 bases, with 11 bases left in between. Germline V CDR1 and CDR2: SGHDN, FVKESK. The data are from a study of cytomegalovirus exposure and HLA in healthy donors. Both 60 Vbeta primers and 13 Jbeta primers went into the PCR. In the original analysis: About 12 million shared chains were among the 65 million to 85 million unique TCR beta chains that a later analysis counted. Clones were read by immunoSEQ multiplex PCR, and TCRdb kept only the in-frame ones, dropping some. That table is the source of V, J and clone size, and D and trimming were worked out from the DNA. The data hold fewer than 350,000 clones, with around nine tenths observed a single time.

Sequencing was performed on PBMCs. The chain recombines TRBV14 with TRBJ1-1; no reliable D call. The receptor was isolated from a woman aged 18-29 years in good health and CMV-seronegative. As DNA, the CDR3 is TGTGCCAGCAGCCAAGTTACCAGGATGACTGAAGCTTTCTTT. This translates into CASSQVTRMTEAFF.